This T cell receptor (beta chain) came from a study of OX40 agonist ivuxolimab in advanced cancers. For context, the study as a whole: Ivuxolimab, which targeted the costimulatory receptor OX40 (CD134), was an agonistic, fully human IgG2 monoclonal antibody. Intravenous ivuxolimab was administered to patients every 2 weeks at six dose levels: 0.01, 0.1, 0.3, 1.5, 3 and 10 mg/kg. Of the roughly 50 dose-escalation patients, hepatocellular carcinoma was present in approximately 20, melanoma in approximately 15, renal cell carcinoma in 9 and head and neck cancer in 9. A male proportion of roughly 80% and a mean age of approximately 60 years, ranging from 23 to 79, were recorded for the dose-escalation cohort. Patients were allowed to have had prior anti-PD-1, anti-PD-L1 or anti-CTLA-4 therapy, and approximately 41% of the dose-escalation patients had previously received checkpoint inhibitors. Partial responses occurred in three dose-escalation patients, of whom one had hepatocellular carcinoma and two had cutaneous melanoma. The point of sequencing TCRbeta in the periphery was to test whether ivuxolimab changed TCR sequence diversity and drove clonal T-cell expansion. The monotherapy dose-escalation portion (N of about 47 patients) of the phase I ivuxolimab trial is reported in the paper. Summary of the overall study and its limitations: Low levels of normalized T-cell clonal expansion were also seen in some patients who did not respond. The antigen specificity of the clonally expanded peripheral T cells was not determined. After ivuxolimab, CD8+ T cells had more expanded clones than CD4+ T cells on average. At doses from 0.1 to 3.0 mg/kg, clonal expansion was seen in both CD4+ and CD8+ blood T cells between baseline and week 6. In the 0.1-3.0 mg/kg groups, partial responders were among the patients with the lowest normalized peripheral clonal expansion, particularly in CD8+ T cells.

Points on this clone: Its cognate antigen has yet to be identified. Qualities for individual bases were not recorded, and no much larger clone is one base off.

Genomic DNA was isolated from the sorted cells so that the TCRbeta CDR3 region could be sequenced. The immunoSEQ Assay was used for sequencing of TCRbeta CDR3 regions. Held by TCRdb, this immuneACCESS table contains in-frame sequences only and omits some clones. Under half of the omission traces to an unresolved V gene where checked; the cause of the rest is unknown. The sample includes about 25,000 clones, with 80% to 90% observed a single time. About 41% of the sample comes from the top ten. The CDR3 runs 12 residues from the cysteine to the phenylalanine. The CDR3 DNA has 36 bases and is translated from base 1. CDR1 and CDR2, looked up from the germline V gene, are SGHTA and FQGNSA. Relative to germline, V is 1 base shorter and J is 12 bases shorter, with 12 bases between their ends. The trial excluded patients who had a history of autoimmune disease or were on systemic immunosuppression. Peripheral blood for TCR sequencing was collected from all dose cohorts at baseline, on cycle 4 day 1, and on cycle 7 day 1. The samples were taken from a phase I, first-in-human, multicenter, open-label dose-escalation trial of ivuxolimab. Adults with locally advanced or metastatic head and neck squamous cell, hepatocellular, melanoma or renal cell carcinoma were enrolled in the trial. Before TCR sequencing, CD4+ and CD8+ T cells were separately sorted from peripheral blood.

The sample in question was CD4+ or CD8+ T cells sorted from blood, obtained in a trial of the OX40 agonist ivuxolimab. The chain uses TRBV7-2 and TRBJ1-2; the D gene lacks a confident call. The sequence was obtained from an adult with an advanced solid tumor such as melanoma, head and neck, liver or kidney cancer. The CDR3 sequence is CASSLEGLGNTF. Here is the DNA: TGTGCCAGCAGCTTAGAAGGCCTGGGGAACACCTTC.